These T cell receptor beta chains were read from a single sample in a study of blood T cell repertoires in COVID-19. Measured with immunoSEQ multiplex PCR; TCRdb has only the in-frame clones, and not every one. Here the sample spans around 310,000 clones, 85% to 90% being singletons. Sample: peripheral blood. The source of these receptors is a woman in her forties with COVID-19, enrolled during active disease. Each CDR3 is given with its conserved first and last residue. The order of the fields is J gene, D gene, clone size, V gene, CDR3 protein, CDR3 DNA. D genes are given only for firm matches. Only some rows state a clone size, as once, few, many or a class for expanded clones.

>TRBJ2-3|TRBD1|-|TRBV3-1/TRBV3-2
CASSQDRRGGAQTDTQYF
TGTGCCAGCAGCCAAGATAGGCGAGGGGGCGCACAGACAGATACGCAGTATTTT
>TRBJ1-1|-|-|TRBV7-8
CASSLTGGIGTEAFF
TGTGCCAGCAGCTTAACTGGGGGGATAGGGACTGAAGCTTTCTTT
>TRBJ1-6|-|few|TRBV2
CASSEQRTPNSPLHF
TGTGCCAGCAGTGAACAGCGTACTCCTAATTCACCCCTCCACTTT
>TRBJ2-7|TRBD1|-|TRBV5-6
CASSTGDRGYEQYF
TGTGCCAGCAGCACAGGGGACAGGGGTTACGAGCAGTACTTC
>TRBJ2-2|TRBD2|-|TRBV7-2
CASSSSSGRGAGELFF
TGTGCCAGCAGTTCTTCTAGCGGGAGAGGCGCCGGGGAGCTGTTTTTT
>TRBJ1-5|TRBD1|-|TRBV6-2/TRBV6-3
CASSYTGAGNQPQHF
TGTGCCAGCAGTTATACAGGGGCAGGTAATCAGCCCCAGCATTTT
>TRBJ1-1|-|-|TRBV2
CASRDDSSTEAFF
TGTGCCAGCAGGGACGACAGTTCGACTGAAGCTTTCTTT
>TRBJ2-5|TRBD1|-|TRBV5-1
CASSSRDRSQETQYF
TGCGCCAGCAGCTCAAGGGACAGGAGCCAAGAGACCCAGTACTTC
>TRBJ1-3|-|-|TRBV19
CASMTGHGGNTIYF
TGTGCCAGTATGACAGGCCACGGGGGAAACACCATATATTTT
>TRBJ1-2|TRBD1|-|TRBV7-9
CASSYRDRGGYTF
TGTGCCAGCAGCTACCGGGACAGGGGGGGCTACACCTTC
>TRBJ1-3|-|few|TRBV12-3/TRBV12-4
CASSSLRNTIYF
TGTGCCAGCAGTTCCCTGAGGAACACCATATATTTT
>TRBJ1-1|-|-|TRBV19
CASKLLGDTEAFF
TGTGCCAGTAAGCTGCTCGGGGATACTGAAGCTTTCTTT
>TRBJ2-7|-|once|TRBV21-1
CASSKGSGQGCYEQYF
TGTGCCAGCAGCAAAGGCTCAGGGCAAGGTTGTTACGAGCAGTACTTC
>TRBJ2-7|TRBD1|-|TRBV12-5
CASGSRTGFSYEQYF
TGTGCTAGTGGTTCGCGGACAGGTTTCTCCTACGAGCAGTACTTC
>TRBJ2-2|TRBD2|-|TRBV19
CASSSSGGLGELFF
TGTGCCAGTAGTTCTAGCGGGGGACTCGGGGAGCTGTTTTTT
>TRBJ2-5|TRBD2|-|TRBV7-3
CASSSTGGPEETQYF
TGTGCCAGCAGCTCCACGGGGGGACCCGAAGAGACCCAGTACTTC
>TRBJ2-7|TRBD2|-|TRBV11-2
CASSRTSGGGYEQYF
TGTGCCAGCAGCCGGACTAGCGGGGGAGGGTACGAGCAGTACTTC
>TRBJ1-2|TRBD1|-|TRBV7-3
CASSPGTANYGYTF
TGTGCCAGCAGCCCCGGGACAGCGAATTATGGCTACACCTTC
>TRBJ1-2|-|-|TRBV5-1
CASSLDPIQGTYGYTF
TGCGCCAGCAGCTTGGACCCAATACAGGGAACCTATGGCTACACCTTC
>TRBJ1-2|-|-|TRBV15
CATSRLQGRNYGYTF
TGTGCCACCAGCAGGCTTCAGGGCCGTAACTATGGCTACACCTTC
>TRBJ2-7|-|-|TRBV6-5
CASKTGPAYEQYF
TGTGCCTCTAAGACAGGTCCGGCCTACGAGCAGTACTTC
>TRBJ2-1|TRBD2|-|TRBV7-2
CASSLPGRSYNEQFF
TGTGCCAGCAGCTTACCCGGGAGGTCCTACAATGAGCAGTTCTTC
>TRBJ1-1|-|-|TRBV7-9
CASSSYRETEAFF
TGTGCCAGCAGCTCTTACAGGGAAACTGAAGCTTTCTTT